The 20 T cell receptor beta chains presented below share a single source sample, sequenced in a study of blood T cells in healthy people across ages. A J-beta primer mix and a sample-barcoded 5' primer were used in a second PCR of roughly 6 to 11 cycles. One entry per CDR3 protein, called by TCRdb with MiXCR from the 5' RACE reads. This table holds about 800,000 distinct CDR3 sequences, roughly 25% found once. The same data also went into a second study, on T cells of mothers and their children.

Source material: blood. These receptors originate from a boy aged 5-17 years in good health.

This clonotype was found a few times. The genes are TRBV4-3 and TRBJ2-4; 10 bases fit TRBD1. V dropped 4 bases and J dropped 5; count of bases not matched to a gene: 5. Germline CDR1 is LGHNA and CDR2 is YSLEER. This CDR3 region has 15 residues. The CDR3 DNA follows: TGCGCCAGCAGCCTGGAGACAGGGGGCCAAAACATTCAGTACTTC. Translating it yields CASSLETGGQNIQYF.

The V and J genes are TRBV7-2 and TRBJ2-1, with D unresolved. CDR1 is SGHTA and CDR2 is FQGNSA in the germline V gene. The CDR3 spans 14 residues. Trimming took 2 bases from V and 1 from J, leaving 6 bases between them. CDR3: CASSLSISYNEQFF. The DNA of the CDR3 is TGTGCCAGCAGCTTATCTATATCCTACAATGAGCAGTTCTTC.

There are a few counts of this clonotype. This chain connects TRBV7-3 to TRBJ1-2, with TRBD1 as a possible D gene (6 bases). The CDR3 contains 15 residues. The germline V gene has CDR1 SGHTA and CDR2 FQGTGA. The V end lost 5 bases, the J end lost 7 bases, and 20 bases lay between the germline ends. The CDR3 bases are TGTGCCAGCAGCGGTCCGGGGGCGCCGATAAGTGGCTACACCTTC. It is translated as CASSGPGAPISGYTF. Based on the CDR3 plus reference TRBV7-3 and TRBJ1-2, the full variable domain is GAGVSQTPSNKVTEKGKYVELRCDPISGHTALYWYRQSLGQGPEFLIYFQGTGAADDSGLPNDRFFAVRPEGSVSTLKIQRTERGDSAVYLCASSGPGAPISGYTFGSGTRLTVV.

There are many counts of this clonotype. The chain uses TRBV12-3 or TRBV12-4 and TRBJ1-2, with D perhaps matching TRBD1 (5 bases). The V gene lost 7 bases and the J gene lost 7 bases, with 16 bases spanning the gap. The CDR3 sequence is 13 residues long. The CDR3 protein is CASTSGTSFGYTF. The CDR3 coding sequence is TGTGCCAGCACCTCCGGGACTTCCTTTGGCTACACCTTC.

This chain joins TRBV7-2 and TRBJ1-2; 7 bases match TRBD1. Trimming cost V 3 bases and J 7 bases; bases outside gene matches: 11. Germline V gene sequence: CDR1 SGHTA, CDR2 FQGNSA. CDR3 length: 15 amino acids. The CDR3 coding sequence is TGTGCCAGCAGCTTTTACGGGACAGCTTATGCTGGCTACACCTTC. This gives the protein CASSFYGTAYAGYTF.

A few counts support this clonotype. The chain is built from TRBV5-5 and TRBJ2-7; TRBD2 agrees at 13 bases. There are 14 residues in the CDR3. Germline CDR1 and CDR2: SGHKS and YYEKEE (reference sequence). V lost 4 bases, J lost 5 bases, and 3 bases stayed unmatched. The CDR3 loop is CASSLTSGGNEQYF. CDR3 DNA: TGTGCCAGCAGCCTGACTAGCGGGGGGAACGAGCAGTACTTC.

In its sample, this clonotype was seen a few times. The chain links TRBV29-1 to TRBJ2-7, with 7 bases fitting TRBD1. The CDR3 totals 15 residues. Trimming cost V 2 bases and J 0 bases; bases outside gene matches: 7. The V gene's germline CDR1 is SQVTM and CDR2 ANQGSEA. This CDR3 is CSVENAGDSSYEQYF. The CDR3 nucleotides read TGCAGCGTTGAAAACGCAGGGGACAGCTCCTACGAGCAGTACTTC.

The rearrangement links TRBV2 to TRBJ1-2; 7 nucleotides agree with TRBD1. Looked up from germline, CDR1 is SNHLY and CDR2 is FYNNEI. V shed 6 bases and J 6 bases; nucleotides not matched to a gene: 7. CDR3 length equals 13 residues. The CDR3 loop is CASRGQQRHGYTF. CDR3 nucleotides: TGTGCCAGCAGGGGACAGCAACGTCATGGCTACACCTTC.

The chain carries TRBV4-1 and TRBJ1-2; 10 positions agree with TRBD1. CDR1 and CDR2 from the germline V gene are MGHRA and YSYEKL. There are 15 residues in the CDR3. The junction had 4 bases not matched to a gene; V was cut back by 1 base and J by 5 bases. The CDR3 is CASSQGQGALYGYTF. CDR3 nucleotides: TGCGCCAGCAGCCAAGGACAGGGGGCGTTATATGGCTACACCTTC.

The V gene is TRBV7-9, the J gene TRBJ2-3, with a possible D match to TRBD2 (5 bases). Germline CDR1 reads SEHNR; CDR2 reads FQNEAQ (reference sequence). This CDR3 has 15 amino acids. Trimming pared 5 bases from V and 2 bases from J, leaving 14 bases between. CDR3 in DNA: TGTGCCAGCAGCATACGAGCGGATTACACAGATACGCAGTATTTT. Translation gives CASSIRADYTDTQYF.

This clonotype showed up just a few times. The chain joins TRBV21-1 to TRBJ2-1; TRBD1 reflects the table's D call only, with no check against the DNA. The J call may be mistaken, given a closer DNA end match to TRBJ2-7. TRBV21-1 counts as a pseudogene. This CDR3 region has 13 residues. CDR3 region: CASSTFPFYEQYF. The CDR3, as DNA: TGTGCCAGCAGCACTTTCCCCTTCTACGAGCAGTACTTC.

The chain recombines TRBV7-9 with TRBJ1-6, with D maybe TRBD1 (5 bases). Germline V gene lookup returns CDR1 SEHNR and CDR2 FQNEAQ (reference sequence). V shed 9 bases and J shed 10 bases, with 16 bases lying between them. The CDR3 sequence is 13 residues long. In DNA form, the CDR3 reads TGTGCCAGTATGGGGGACGGGAACTCACCCCTCCACTTT. Translating it yields CASMGDGNSPLHF.

The chain is built from TRBV29-1 and TRBJ2-5; D is ambiguous. Germline values: CDR1 SQVTM, CDR2 ANQGSEA. The CDR3 length is 11 residues. The V end lost 0 bases, the J end lost 7 bases, and 6 bases lay between the germline ends. CDR3 amino acids: CSVEDWGTQYF. Here the CDR3 DNA reads TGCAGCGTTGAAGATTGGGGGACCCAGTACTTC. The full variable domain, in which reference TRBV29-1 and TRBJ2-5 provide the parts outside the CDR3, is SAVISQKPSRDICQRGTSLTIQCQVDSQVTMMFWYRQQPGQSLTLIATANQGSEATYESGFVIDKFPISRPNLTFSTLTVSNMSPEDSSIYLCSVEDWGTQYFGPGTRLLVL.

V and J are TRBV5-5 and TRBJ2-5; the match to TRBD2 covers 11 bases. CDR1 SGHKS and CDR2 YYEKEE come from the germline V gene (reference sequence). This CDR3 has 14 amino acids. J was trimmed by 5 bases and V by 6 bases; bases with no gene match: 6. Here the CDR3 reads CASIKLAGDETQYF. CDR3 sequence (DNA): TGTGCCAGCATCAAACTAGCGGGGGATGAGACCCAGTACTTC.

This clonotype was seen more than once but under ten times. One junction end does not reproduce the germline sequence, and a read error may be involved. V and J are TRBV7-7 and TRBJ2-1; no reliable D call. The CDR3 is 13 residues long. CDR1 and CDR2 from the germline V gene are SSHAT and FNYEAQ (reference sequence). CDR3 in DNA: TGTGCTAGCAGCTCGGATCCCTACAATGAGCAGTTCTTC. This sequence encodes CASSSDPYNEQFF.

As to this clonotype: At one boundary the junction diverges from the germline segment, which might be a read error. V is TRBV7-9 and J is TRBJ1-4; D is perhaps TRBD1 (6 bases). CDR3 length: 15 residues. Germline V gene sequence: CDR1 SEHNR, CDR2 FQNEAQ (reference sequence). CDR3 DNA sequence: TGTGCCAGCAGCTCGGCAGGGACAACTAATGAAAAACCGTTTTTT. Its translation is CASSSAGTTNEKPFF.

This clonotype was detected once. A read error may produce the germline difference seen at one junction end. The gene calls are TRBV10-3 and TRBJ2-5; 9 positions agree with TRBD1. Germline lookup yields CDR1 ENHRY and CDR2 SYGVKD. CDR3 length: 15 amino acids. The chain's CDR3 is CAISRGTGHQEAQYF. For the CDR3, the DNA is TGTGCCATCAGCCGAGGGACAGGGCATCAAGAGGCCCAGTACTTC.

This chain links TRBV20-1 with TRBJ1-2, with 10 bases lining up with TRBD1. Germline V gene data show CDR1 as DFQATT and CDR2 as SNEGSKA (reference sequence). The trim removed 3 bases at V and 1 base at J, leaving 11 bases unmatched. This CDR3 region has 17 residues. CDR3 protein: CSARSTGQGGSNYGYTF. In DNA form, the CDR3 reads TGCAGTGCTAGGAGTACCGGACAGGGGGGAAGTAACTATGGCTACACCTTC.

Written as DNA, the CDR3 is TGTGCCAGCAACTTCAGGGGGCCCTACAATGAGCAGTTCTTC. This encodes CASNFRGPYNEQFF. The chain employs TRBV6-2 or TRBV6-3 and TRBJ2-1, with 8 bases lining up with TRBD1. The CDR3 loop spans 14 amino acids. The germline V gene has CDR1 MNHEY and CDR2 SVGEGT. V lost 7 bases and J lost 2; bases outside the gene matches: 4.

Comments on this clonotype: One junction end disagrees with the germline gene, perhaps due to a read error. V gene TRBV27 combines with J gene TRBJ2-1, with no clear D. The CDR3 covers 15 residues. Germline V gene sequence: CDR1 MNHEY, CDR2 SMNVEV (reference sequence). CDR3 sequence (DNA): TGTGCCAGCAGTTTGGGTGGGTCCCCCTACAGTGAGCAGTTCTTC. Residues: CASSLGGSPYSEQFF.